This T cell receptor beta chain was documented in a study of cytomegalovirus exposure and HLA in healthy donors. Study details: The same platform was used for the 120 validation repertoires and the roughly 720 first-cohort repertoires, a later analysis reported. Study-level results: Researchers counted around 170 TCR beta chains as cytomegalovirus-associated. Rarity characterized most TCR sequences, yet some public TCRs appeared in many donors.

Germline V lookup: CDR1 LNHDA, CDR2 SQIVND (reference sequence). The CDR3 is 14 amino acids. Trimming left V 3 bases short and J 4 bases short, with 12 bases between. Using immunoSEQ multiplex PCR, the repertoire was profiled, and TCRdb retains in-frame clones only, with some absent. The sample contains over 250,000 clones, 80% to 90% of which appear only once. From the roughly 120-subject validation cohort, which was separate from the roughly 690-subject first cohort, the donors were drawn. This clone was recorded a few times. The antigen remains unidentified. Sequenced sample: PBMCs. The J gene is TRBJ1-2, the V gene TRBV19, with unresolved D. This clonotype was obtained from a woman aged 18 to 35 in good health and CMV-seronegative. The CDR3 protein is CASSIGSIPYGYTF. The CDR3 DNA is TGTGCCAGTAGTATTGGGAGTATTCCCTATGGCTACACCTTC.